The sequence of this T cell receptor beta chain was determined in a study of T cells in Graves' hyperthyroidism and ophthalmopathy. Whole-study results and caveats: Expanded thyroid clonotypes (above 0.001) were mostly also found in blood.

V dropped 1 base and J dropped 1; count of bases not matched to a gene: 8. This CDR3 has 17 residues. Germline CDR1 SNHLY, CDR2 FYNNEI. This clonotype was counted many times. Its antigen is undetermined. Researchers took RNA transcripts and amplified the TCR beta CDR3 regions from them. In the first-round RT-PCR of the TCR CDR3, the HTBI primer set was used. TCRdb itself ran the multiplex PCR reads through MiXCR, one entry per CDR3 protein. The sample yields hundreds of thousands of distinct CDR3 sequences, around 20% seen once. Patients with ophthalmopathy all had a Clinical Activity Score of at least 3, a NOSPECS grade of at least 4 and duration under 3 months. Exclusion of a patient resulted from uncontrolled infection, other autoimmune disease, pregnancy or lactation. Cells are PBMCs isolated from 9 to 10 ml of fresh blood.

The source material was blood. The receptor was isolated from a young man with Graves' ophthalmopathy. The J gene is TRBJ1-1, the V gene TRBV2; the match to TRBD1 covers 8 bases. As DNA, the CDR3 is TGTGCCAGCAGTGAAGTCCCGGGACAGGTGGGGAACACTGAAGCTTTCTTT. Translation: CASSEVPGQVGNTEAFF.